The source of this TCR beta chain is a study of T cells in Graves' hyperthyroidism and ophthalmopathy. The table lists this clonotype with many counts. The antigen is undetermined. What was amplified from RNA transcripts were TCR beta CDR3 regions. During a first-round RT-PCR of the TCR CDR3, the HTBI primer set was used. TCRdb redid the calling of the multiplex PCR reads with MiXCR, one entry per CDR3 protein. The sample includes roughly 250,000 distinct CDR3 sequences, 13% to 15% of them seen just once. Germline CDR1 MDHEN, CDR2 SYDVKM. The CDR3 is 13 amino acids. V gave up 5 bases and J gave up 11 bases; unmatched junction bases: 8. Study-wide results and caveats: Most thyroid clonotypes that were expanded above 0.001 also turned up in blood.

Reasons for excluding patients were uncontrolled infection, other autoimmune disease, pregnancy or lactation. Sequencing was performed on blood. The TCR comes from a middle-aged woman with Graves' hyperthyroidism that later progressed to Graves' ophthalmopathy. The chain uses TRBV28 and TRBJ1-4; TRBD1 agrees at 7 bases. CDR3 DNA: TGTGCCAGCAGTCCCCGCCAGACAGGGAAACTGTTTTTT. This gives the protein CASSPRQTGKLFF.